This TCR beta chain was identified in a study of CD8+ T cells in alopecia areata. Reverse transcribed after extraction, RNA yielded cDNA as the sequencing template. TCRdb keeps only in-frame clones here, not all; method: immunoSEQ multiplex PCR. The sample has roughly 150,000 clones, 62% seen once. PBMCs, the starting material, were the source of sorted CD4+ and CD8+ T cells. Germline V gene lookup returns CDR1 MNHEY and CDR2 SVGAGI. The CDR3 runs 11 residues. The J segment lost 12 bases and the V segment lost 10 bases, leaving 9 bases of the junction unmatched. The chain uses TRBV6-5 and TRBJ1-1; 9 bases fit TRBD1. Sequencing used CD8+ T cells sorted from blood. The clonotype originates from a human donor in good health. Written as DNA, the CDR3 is TGTGCCACACAGGGGGCAAGGAAATCTTTCTTT. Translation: CATQGARKSFF.